This T cell receptor beta chain emerged from a study of OX40 agonist ivuxolimab in advanced cancers. Regarding the study as a whole: With doses of 0.1 to 3.0 mg/kg, CD4+ and CD8+ blood T cells had undergone clonal expansion by week 6.

CDR3 size: 17 residues. The germline CDR1 and CDR2 sequences are KGHSH and LQKENI. V lost 5 bases to trimming and J lost 8 bases, with 22 bases between them. Generated by immunoSEQ multiplex PCR, the TCRdb table keeps only in-frame clones and is missing some. The data show approximately 82,000 clones, roughly 85% seen once. In regard to this clone: Antigen specificity is unknown.

The V call is TRBV18, the J call TRBJ1-6; D may be TRBD1 (5 bases). The origin of this receptor is an adult with an advanced solid tumor such as melanoma, head and neck, liver or kidney cancer. The source material was CD4+ or CD8+ T cells sorted from blood, sampled in a trial of the OX40 agonist ivuxolimab. The CDR3, as DNA: TGTGCCAGCTCAATCGTGATGGGGACCCCTTCGGATTCACCCCTCCACTTT. It specifies CASSIVMGTPSDSPLHF.